A selection of T cell receptor beta chains follows, all from one sample in a study of human T cells and chemical hapten exposure. TCRdb redid the calling of the RACE reads with MiXCR, one entry per CDR3 protein. The sample lists more than 250,000 distinct CDR3 sequences, over 8% occurring once. Sequenced material: whole blood, taken in connection with sensitization to the hapten diphenylcyclopropenone (DPC). The receptors stem from a woman in her 40s with alopecia areata. Some clones in this sample may be carry-over from other donors' samples. Both conserved end residues are part of each CDR3. Each record gives: J gene, D gene, V gene, clone size, CDR3 length, CDR3 protein, CDR3 DNA. A D gene is named only where the DNA matches it firmly. A clone size is listed for some rows: how often the clone was seen (once, few, many), or a class if it is expanded.

J: TRBJ2-7
D: TRBD1
V: TRBV5-1
size: once
length: 15
CDR3: CVSSLEAGGLYEQYF
DNA: TGCGTCAGCAGCTTGGAGGCAGGGGGCCTCTACGAGCAGTACTTC

J: TRBJ2-1
D: .
V: TRBV7-9
size: .
length: 15
CDR3: CASSLAQPGYNEQFF
DNA: TGTGCCAGCAGCTTAGCGCAACCGGGATACAATGAGCAGTTCTTC

J: TRBJ2-7
D: .
V: TRBV5-6
size: few
length: 15
CDR3: CASSFSGTVVYEQYF
DNA: TGTGCCAGCAGCTTCTCCGGGACTGTGGTTTACGAGCAGTACTTC

J: TRBJ2-3
D: .
V: TRBV7-9
size: many
length: 14
CDR3: CASCRDSPGDTQYF
DNA: TGTGCCAGCTGCCGGGACTCCCCGGGGGATACGCAGTATTTT

J: TRBJ2-3
D: TRBD2
V: TRBV9
size: few
length: 15
CDR3: CASGPTSGSIDTQYF
DNA: TGTGCCAGCGGGCCCACTAGCGGGAGTATAGATACGCAGTATTTT

J: TRBJ1-5
D: .
V: TRBV12-3/TRBV12-4
size: few
length: 14
CDR3: CASRPDTFQGPQHF
DNA: TGTGCCAGCAGACCCGACACGTTTCAGGGGCCCCAGCATTTT

J: TRBJ2-7
D: TRBD2
V: TRBV29-1
size: many
length: 12
CDR3: CSVLAGGYEQYF
DNA: TGCAGCGTTCTCGCGGGGGGCTACGAGCAGTACTTC

J: TRBJ1-1
D: .
V: TRBV27
size: many
length: 16
CDR3: CASSEPTKGRLEGAFF
DNA: TGTGCCAGCAGCGAACCAACCAAGGGACGCCTGGAGGGAGCTTTCTTT

J: TRBJ2-2
D: .
V: TRBV18
size: .
length: 15
CDR3: CASSPPTGNTGELFF
DNA: TGTGCCAGCTCACCCCCGACAGGGAACACCGGGGAGCTGTTTTTT

J: TRBJ1-5
D: .
V: TRBV7-8
size: few
length: 16
CDR3: CASSLAGAYGNQPQHF
DNA: TGTGCCAGCAGCTTAGCGGGGGCATACGGCAATCAGCCCCAGCATTTT

J: TRBJ1-5
D: .
V: TRBV12-3/TRBV12-4
size: few
length: 15
CDR3: CASSLGAEGNQPQHF
DNA: TGTGCCAGCAGTTTAGGGGCTGAGGGCAATCAGCCCCAGCATTTT

J: TRBJ2-7
D: .
V: TRBV6-2/TRBV6-3
size: few
length: 13
CDR3: CASSKGPSGEQYF
DNA: TGTGCCAGCAGTAAGGGACCTTCGGGTGAGCAGTACTTC

J: TRBJ1-4
D: .
V: TRBV5-1
size: few
length: 16
CDR3: CASSLWETATNEKLFF
DNA: TGCGCCAGCAGCTTGTGGGAGACAGCAACTAATGAAAAACTGTTTTTT

J: TRBJ2-3
D: .
V: TRBV10-3
size: few
length: 15
CDR3: CAISERETSTDTQYF
DNA: TGTGCCATCAGTGAGCGGGAGACTAGCACAGATACGCAGTATTTT

J: TRBJ2-7
D: TRBD1
V: TRBV7-9
size: few
length: 14
CDR3: CASSPEGQAREQYF
DNA: TGTGCCAGCAGCCCCGAGGGACAGGCGCGCGAGCAGTACTTC

J: TRBJ2-1
D: .
V: TRBV29-1
size: .
length: 13
CDR3: CSVERDALNEQFF
DNA: TGCAGCGTTGAGCGGGATGCCCTCAATGAGCAGTTCTTC

J: TRBJ2-5
D: .
V: TRBV7-2
size: few
length: 14
CDR3: CASSLMRRAETQYF
DNA: TGTGCCAGCAGCTTAATGCGCAGGGCAGAGACCCAGTACTTC

J: TRBJ1-5
D: .
V: TRBV4-1
size: many
length: 16
CDR3: CASSQEGPYSNQPQHF
DNA: TGCGCCAGCAGCCAAGAGGGACCCTATAGCAATCAGCCCCAGCATTTT

J: TRBJ2-3
D: TRBD2
V: TRBV20-1
size: few
length: 17
CDR3: CSARDSLLAGGEDTQYF
DNA: TGCAGTGCTAGAGATTCCCTACTAGCGGGAGGGGAAGATACGCAGTATTTT

J: TRBJ2-7
D: TRBD1
V: TRBV29-1
size: many
length: 12
CDR3: CSARTGGYEQYF
DNA: TGCAGCGCTCGGACAGGGGGCTACGAGCAGTACTTC

J: TRBJ2-3
D: TRBD2
V: TRBV9
size: .
length: 18
CDR3: CASSVEGLAGEVADTQYF
DNA: TGTGCCAGCAGCGTAGAGGGACTAGCGGGAGAAGTTGCAGATACGCAGTATTTT

J: TRBJ2-7
D: .
V: TRBV25-1
size: .
length: 11
CDR3: CASSAIYEQYF
DNA: TGTGCCAGCAGTGCCATCTACGAGCAGTACTTC

J: TRBJ2-7
D: .
V: TRBV6-2/TRBV6-3
size: .
length: 12
CDR3: CASSQTFYEQYF
DNA: TGTGCCAGCAGCCAGACCTTCTACGAGCAGTACTTC

J: TRBJ2-7
D: .
V: TRBV6-2/TRBV6-3
size: few
length: 14
CDR3: CASSSVATPYEQYF
DNA: TGTGCCAGCAGTTCGGTGGCAACCCCCTACGAGCAGTACTTC

J: TRBJ2-1
D: .
V: TRBV6-2/TRBV6-3
size: .
length: 11
CDR3: CASSPYDEQFF
DNA: TGTGCCAGCAGTCCTTACGATGAGCAGTTCTTC

J: TRBJ2-6
D: TRBD2
V: TRBV4-3
size: .
length: 17
CDR3: CASSQLAGGLGANVLTF
DNA: TGCGCCAGCAGCCAACTAGCGGGAGGTCTTGGGGCCAACGTCCTGACTTTC

J: TRBJ2-5
D: .
V: TRBV2
size: few
length: 14
CDR3: CASRSPGDLETQYF
DNA: TGTGCCAGCAGATCCCCCGGAGACCTAGAGACCCAGTACTTC

J: TRBJ1-1
D: .
V: TRBV29-1
size: .
length: 14
CDR3: CSVEEGAVGTEAFF
DNA: TGCAGCGTTGAAGAGGGGGCAGTGGGTACTGAAGCTTTCTTT

J: TRBJ1-1
D: TRBD1
V: TRBV6-2/TRBV6-3
size: few
length: 16
CDR3: CASSNNRGSGTTEAFF
DNA: TGTGCCAGCAGCAACAACAGGGGAAGTGGCACCACTGAAGCTTTCTTT

J: TRBJ2-5
D: .
V: TRBV6-2/TRBV6-3
size: few
length: 11
CDR3: CASSTHLTQYF
DNA: TGTGCCAGCAGTACCCATCTAACGCAGTACTTC

J: TRBJ2-5
D: .
V: TRBV20-1
size: few
length: 13
CDR3: CSARREISETQYF
DNA: TGCAGTGCGAGACGCGAGATTTCAGAGACCCAGTACTTC

J: TRBJ2-5
D: TRBD1
V: TRBV7-2
size: few
length: 16
CDR3: CASSLVGLTGTETQYF
DNA: TGTGCCAGCAGCTTAGTCGGATTGACAGGGACGGAGACCCAGTACTTC

J: TRBJ2-3
D: .
V: TRBV7-2
size: .
length: 15
CDR3: CASSLGGKGTDTQYF
DNA: TGTGCCAGCAGCTTAGGCGGGAAGGGGACAGATACGCAGTATTTT

J: TRBJ2-2
D: .
V: TRBV7-2
size: .
length: 14
CDR3: CASSRVRRAGELFF
DNA: TGTGCCAGCAGCCGTGTGCGGAGGGCCGGGGAGCTGTTTTTT

J: TRBJ2-3
D: .
V: TRBV12-3/TRBV12-4
size: .
length: 15
CDR3: CASSLEQILTDTQYF
DNA: TGTGCCAGCAGTTTAGAACAGATCCTCACAGATACGCAGTATTTT

J: TRBJ2-5
D: TRBD2
V: TRBV7-6
size: once
length: 15
CDR3: CASSSGLAGYETQYF
DNA: TGTGCCAGCAGCTCAGGACTAGCGGGATATGAGACCCAGTACTTC

J: TRBJ2-7
D: TRBD1
V: TRBV27
size: few
length: 14
CDR3: CASSMTGVAYEQYF
DNA: TGTGCCAGCAGTATGACAGGGGTCGCCTACGAGCAGTACTTC

J: TRBJ2-1
D: TRBD1
V: TRBV24-1
size: .
length: 15
CDR3: CATSDTGQGGVEQFF
DNA: TGTGCCACCAGTGATACCGGACAGGGGGGGGTTGAGCAGTTCTTC

J: TRBJ1-5
D: .
V: TRBV28
size: few
length: 13
CDR3: CASNVGTSQPQHF
DNA: TGTGCCAGCAATGTCGGGACGAGCCAGCCCCAGCATTTT

J: TRBJ2-3
D: TRBD2
V: TRBV4-3
size: few
length: 15
CDR3: CASSQEASGKDTQYF
DNA: TGCGCCAGCAGCCAAGAAGCTAGCGGGAAGGATACGCAGTATTTT

J: TRBJ2-4
D: .
V: TRBV6-2/TRBV6-3
size: .
length: 15
CDR3: CASSPDPLGGNIQYF
DNA: TGTGCCAGCAGCCCCGACCCGTTAGGGGGAAACATTCAGTACTTC

J: TRBJ2-5
D: .
V: TRBV24-1
size: few
length: 12
CDR3: CATSDLMGTQYF
DNA: TGTGCCACCAGTGACTTGATGGGGACCCAGTACTTC

J: TRBJ1-1
D: .
V: TRBV27
size: few
length: 13
CDR3: CASKLGPGAEAFF
DNA: TGTGCCAGCAAACTAGGGCCCGGGGCTGAAGCTTTCTTT

J: TRBJ2-7
D: TRBD2
V: TRBV7-3
size: few
length: 13
CDR3: CASSTAAGGALYF
DNA: TGTGCCAGCAGCACCGCAGCCGGGGGGGCCTTGTACTTC

J: TRBJ2-1
D: TRBD2
V: TRBV20-1
size: few
length: 18
CDR3: CSAPRGLAGGPRGNEQFF
DNA: TGCAGTGCACCCCGGGGACTAGCGGGAGGGCCCAGGGGCAATGAGCAGTTCTTC